The source of this TCR beta chain is a study of blood T cell repertoires in COVID-19. Germline trimming cut 10 bases from V and 6 bases from J; bases unmatched to any gene: 7. The CDR3 has 13 residues. The V gene's germline CDR1 is MNHEY and CDR2 SVGAGI. Profiling relied on immunoSEQ multiplex PCR, and the TCRdb table lists in-frame clones only, not all of them. In the table there are 290,000 or so clones, roughly 86% of which are singletons. This clonotype was sampled from a woman aged 18-29 years who had recovered from COVID-19. Sequences were obtained from PBMCs or T cells enriched from blood (not recorded which). This chain links TRBV6-5 with TRBJ2-3; 10 bases are a match to TRBD1. The CDR3 spells CATRTGGPDTQYF. The CDR3 region has the DNA TGTGCCACCCGGACAGGGGGACCCGATACGCAGTATTTT.